This TCR beta chain was sequenced for a study of T cells after yellow fever vaccination. CDR1 is SGHTA, CDR2 FQGNSA, per germline. V shed 4 bases, J shed 6 bases, and the junction held 5 bases outside the gene matches. The CDR3 sequence is 13 residues long. TCRdb reprocessed the 5' RACE reads via MiXCR and lists one record per CDR3 protein. The table records about 630,000 distinct CDR3 sequences, 9% to 15% of them present only once. This sample comprised PBMCs, obtained on the day of the yellow fever booster vaccination. The V call is TRBV7-2, the J call TRBJ2-5; 7 positions agree with TRBD1. The sequence was obtained from a man aged 25 to 40 who received the YFV17D yellow fever vaccine. Here the CDR3 reads CASSSDRRKTQYF. The CDR3 bases are TGTGCCAGCAGCTCGGACAGGCGGAAGACCCAGTACTTC.